The 32 T cell receptor beta chains presented below share a single source sample, sequenced in a study of monozygotic twins with inflammatory bowel disease (dated by TCRdb to between 2017 and 2020). Library construction relied on 5' RACE. Sequencing took place on an Illumina HiSeq 2500. One entry per CDR3 protein sequence results from the TCRdb reprocessing of the reads, with DNA left out. The table of this sample itemizes about 380,000 distinct CDR3 sequences. Together, the top ten hold 2.6% of the sample. The specimen was blood. All receptors come from a human donor with ulcerative colitis or Crohn's disease, or a healthy co-twin of an affected twin (not recorded which).

The gene calls are TRBV5-1 and TRBJ2-7; TCRdb names TRBD1, which stays unverified in the absence of DNA. This CDR3 is 12 amino acids long. The germline V gene has CDR1 SGHRS and CDR2 YFSETQ. CDR3 loop: CASSLEGGEQYF.

The CDR3 loop reads CASPDRTTYEQYF. This chain links TRBV5-1 with TRBJ2-7; lacking DNA, the TRBD1 call made by TCRdb goes unchecked. CDR1 SGHRS and CDR2 YFSETQ come from the germline V gene. The CDR3 sequence is 13 residues long.

The V gene is TRBV11-2, the J gene TRBJ2-1; TCRdb picks TRBD1, but there is no DNA to check that call. Looked up from germline, CDR1 is SGHAT and CDR2 is FQNNGV. This CDR3 comprises 13 residues. This chain's CDR3 is CATGDMRYNEQFF. Complete variable domain (other parts from reference TRBV11-2 and TRBJ2-1): EAGVAQSPRYKIIEKRQSVAFWCNPISGHATLYWYQQILGQGPKLLIQFQNNGVVDDSQLPKDRFSAERLKGVDSTLKIQPAKLEDSAVYLCATGDMRYNEQFFGPGTRLTVL.

V gene TRBV7-2 combines with J gene TRBJ1-6; no DNA is available, so the TRBD1 call from TCRdb remains unchecked. CDR3 length: 15 amino acids. Per the germline V gene, CDR1 is SGHTA and CDR2 is FQGNSA. The CDR3 reads CASSTGIRLHPPLHF.

This chain joins TRBV5-5 and TRBJ2-7; lacking DNA, the TRBD1 call made by TCRdb goes unchecked. Germline V gene sequence: CDR1 SGHKS, CDR2 YYEKEE (reference sequence). The CDR3 extends over 13 amino acids. CDR3 protein: CATSGQFSYEQYF.

The chain has TRBV6-5 and TRBJ2-3; as DNA is missing, the TRBD2 call by TCRdb cannot be tested. The CDR3 spans 17 residues. Per germline, CDR1 MNHEY and CDR2 SVGAGI. The CDR3: CASSYRPPGLFTDTQYF.

This chain joins TRBV4-1 and TRBJ2-3; TCRdb designates TRBD2, a call that cannot be tested without DNA. This CDR3 region has 14 residues. The germline V gene encodes CDR1 MGHRA and CDR2 YSYEKL. CDR3 sequence reads: CASSPRLAGDSTQF.

The rearrangement joins TRBV6-2 or TRBV6-3 to TRBJ2-1; without DNA, the TCRdb call of TRBD2 cannot be checked. This CDR3 has 15 amino acids. Germline V lookup: CDR1 MNHEY, CDR2 SVGEGT. The CDR3 region is CASSLLAGESNEQFF.

The CDR3 loop is CASSLVGTGIGNEKLFF. The chain has TRBV7-6 and TRBJ1-4; lacking DNA, the TRBD1 call made by TCRdb goes unchecked. Germline CDR1 reads SGHVS; CDR2 reads FNYEAQ. This CDR3 is built from 17 residues.

The rearrangement uses TRBV5-6 and TRBJ2-1. The CDR3 runs to 11 residues. Germline loops: CDR1 SGHDT, CDR2 YYEEEE. The CDR3 sequence is CASSLGGSRFF.

The V call is TRBV12-3 or TRBV12-4, the J call TRBJ1-6. CDR3 size: 12 residues. CDR3 sequence: CASSLRGSPLHF.

This chain links TRBV20-1 with TRBJ1-1; the TCRdb call, TRBD1, lacks DNA for checking. The germline V gene has CDR1 DFQATT and CDR2 SNEGSKA (reference sequence). The CDR3 consists of 15 residues. CDR3 protein: CSSTAKGQANTEAFF.

The V call is TRBV6-2 or TRBV6-3, the J call TRBJ1-2; TCRdb returns TRBD1, unconfirmable since there is no DNA. Germline-derived CDR1 and CDR2 are MNHEY and SVGEGT. CDR3 length: 16 amino acids. The CDR3 here is CASVPGRRRDYYGYTF.

The rearrangement uses TRBV2 and TRBJ1-1; TCRdb returns TRBD1, unconfirmable since there is no DNA. The CDR3 sequence is 17 residues long. Germline V CDR1 and CDR2: SNHLY, FYNNEI. The CDR3 here is CASLQPGQGGPNTEAFF.

The chain carries TRBV18 and TRBJ2-7; TCRdb returns TRBD2, unconfirmable since there is no DNA. The germline V gene has CDR1 KGHSH and CDR2 LQKENI. The CDR3 totals 18 residues. The CDR3 is CASSPLGGSGGSSYEQYF.

The rearrangement uses TRBV7-2 and TRBJ2-7; TCRdb selects TRBD2, and the lack of DNA leaves this call unchecked. CDR1 and CDR2 from the germline V gene are SGHTA and FQGNSA. This CDR3 spans 15 amino acids. The CDR3 loop is CASSLTGTRGGEQYF.

This chain links TRBV5-1 with TRBJ2-1; TCRdb indicates TRBD1, and absent DNA this call remains unverified. The CDR3 has 15 amino acids. CDR1 SGHRS and CDR2 YFSETQ come from the germline V gene. This CDR3 is CASSWGQGANNEQFF.

J is TRBJ1-3 and V is TRBV10-3; the TRBD1 assignment by TCRdb is unverifiable without DNA. The CDR3 contains 14 residues. Germline CDR1 is ENHRY and CDR2 is SYGVKD. The CDR3 sequence: CAIRGTDTGNTIYF.

The chain is built from TRBV6-5 and TRBJ2-7. This CDR3 spans 14 amino acids. Germline V gene sequence: CDR1 MNHEY, CDR2 SVGAGI. CDR3 protein: CASSYSPGSYEQYF.

The V gene is TRBV5-1, the J gene TRBJ2-5; without DNA, the TCRdb call of TRBD1 cannot be checked. Germline V CDR1 and CDR2: SGHRS, YFSETQ. The CDR3 sequence is 16 residues long. The CDR3 is CASSSAGAQTQETQYF.

The chain couples TRBV19 to TRBJ2-7; TCRdb returns TRBD2, unconfirmable since there is no DNA. CDR1 is LNHDA, CDR2 SQIVND, per germline (reference sequence). This CDR3 comprises 15 residues. The CDR3 loop reads CASSWGLRGRYEQYF.

The chain joins TRBV4-1 to TRBJ2-1; lacking DNA, the TRBD2 call made by TCRdb goes unchecked. Germline CDR1 reads MGHRA; CDR2 reads YSYEKL. CDR3 length: 18 amino acids. CDR3 sequence: CASSQALAGGPPYNEQFF.

The V gene is TRBV5-1, the J gene TRBJ2-7; TCRdb's D call, TRBD1, is unchecked because there is no DNA. The length of the CDR3 is 14 residues. Germline assignment: CDR1 SGHRS and CDR2 YFSETQ. The CDR3: CASSLGQGFDEQYF. The complete variable domain, with remaining parts taken from reference TRBV5-1 and TRBJ2-7, reads KAGVTQTPRYLIKTRGQQVTLSCSPISGHRSVSWYQQTPGQGLQFLFEYFSETQRNKGNFPGRFSGRQFSNSRSEMNVSTLELGDSALYLCASSLGQGFDEQYFGPGTRLTVT.

This chain uses TRBV10-3 with TRBJ2-1; TCRdb's D gene call, TRBD2, goes unchecked for lack of DNA. Germline assignment: CDR1 ENHRY and CDR2 SYGVKD. The CDR3 has 13 residues. The CDR3 sequence is CGVAGGPRNEQFF.

The CDR3 spells CASSQEGFRGGADTQYF. This chain joins TRBV4-3 and TRBJ2-3; the D gene TCRdb calls, TRBD1, cannot be checked with no DNA. This CDR3 has 17 amino acids. Germline CDR1 and CDR2: LGHNA and YSLEER.

V usage is TRBV6-5 and J usage is TRBJ2-4; TCRdb calls TRBD1, which cannot be checked without DNA. This CDR3 has 16 amino acids. The germline V gene has CDR1 MNHEY and CDR2 SVGAGI. CDR3 region: CASSYFLPEAGGIQYF.

The chain carries TRBV7-9 and TRBJ2-7; checking the TCRdb D call of TRBD1 is not possible without DNA. The CDR3 contains 12 residues. CDR1 and CDR2 from the germline V gene are SEHNR and FQNEAQ (reference sequence). The CDR3 loop is CASSRDGYEQYF.

This chain links TRBV11-2 with TRBJ2-7; the TCRdb call, TRBD2, lacks DNA for checking. This CDR3 region has 16 residues. The germline V gene has CDR1 SGHAT and CDR2 FQNNGV. The CDR3 spells CASSLRTSTFDYEQYF.

The chain links TRBV5-6 to TRBJ2-7; lacking DNA, the TRBD1 call made by TCRdb goes unchecked. This CDR3 has 13 residues. Germline values: CDR1 SGHDT, CDR2 YYEEEE. The chain's CDR3 is CASSLEARGEQYF.

This chain links TRBV18 with TRBJ2-7; absent DNA, TCRdb's TRBD1 call cannot be checked. The CDR3 runs 15 residues. The germline V gene has CDR1 KGHSH and CDR2 LQKENI. This CDR3 reads CASSRRTGQNYEQYF.

The V call is TRBV12-3 or TRBV12-4, the J call TRBJ2-7; no DNA is available, so the TRBD1 call from TCRdb remains unchecked. The CDR3 extends over 15 amino acids. CDR3 protein: CASSPGTGGTYEQYF.

The CDR3 sequence is CASSQAFQETQYF. This rearrangement joins TRBV4-1 to TRBJ2-5. Germline loops: CDR1 MGHRA, CDR2 YSYEKL. The CDR3 is 13 residues long.